What follows are 21 T cell receptor beta chains derived from one specimen sequenced in a study of molecular identifiers for immune sequencing clone quantification. TCRdb processed the PCR reads anew with MiXCR; each CDR3 protein has one entry. The data hold hundreds of thousands of distinct CDR3 sequences, with around 20% observed a single time. The sequencing input was naive CD8+ T cells from blood, with Jurkat cell RNA spiked in. As for subset: FACS-sorted CD8+CD4-CCR7+CD45RA+ naive T cells. All receptors come from a human donor in good health. Some libraries in this study had Jurkat cell RNA spiked in.

Turning to this clonotype: A much larger clonotype is one base distant, so this may be a read error. The chain combines TRBV7-9 with TRBJ1-4, with D possibly matching TRBD1 (6 bases). The CDR3 consists of 15 residues. V lost 0 bases to trimming and J lost 7 bases, with 12 bases between them. CDR1 and CDR2 from the germline V gene are SEHNR and FQNEAQ (reference sequence). The CDR3 coding sequence is TGTGCCAGCAGCTTAGCGGAGGGGGAACGTGAAAAACTGTTTTTT. It is translated as CASSLAEGEREKLFF.

Comment on this clonotype: This may come from a read error, since a much larger clone is one base off. This chain links TRBV6-5 with TRBJ1-3; D gene ambiguous. This CDR3 is built from 17 residues. Trimming removed 2 bases at V and 0 bases at J, with 14 bases between. CDR1 is MNHEY, CDR2 SVGAGI, per germline. The CDR3, as DNA: TGTGCCAGCAGTTACACCTCCGAGGGTCACTCTGGAAACACCATATATTTT. Its translation is CASSYTSEGHSGNTIYF.

The chain employs TRBV3-2 and TRBJ1-4; the listed D gene, TRBD1, was not tested against the DNA. TRBV3-2 is described as a pseudogene. This CDR3 spans 14 amino acids. Here the CDR3 reads CASSHGTGDEELFF. CDR3 nucleotide sequence: TGTGCCAGCAGCCACGGGACAGGGGACGAAGAACTGTTTTTT.

This clonotype was seen ten or more times. The chain has TRBV19 and TRBJ2-7; D uncertain. This CDR3 comprises 12 residues. Trimming pared 3 bases from V and 7 bases from J, leaving 10 bases between. The germline gives CDR1 LNHDA, CDR2 SQIVND (reference sequence). In DNA, the CDR3 is TGTGCCAGTAGTATGGTCGGGCGAGAGCAGTACTTC. It encodes CASSMVGREQYF.

This clonotype has a handful of counts. The V gene is TRBV4-1, the J gene TRBJ2-7; the match to TRBD1 covers 8 bases. Germline-derived CDR1 and CDR2 are MGHRA and YSYEKL. The CDR3 runs 17 residues. V lost 1 base, J lost 2 bases, and 10 bases stayed unmatched. The CDR3 DNA reads as TGCGCCAGCAGCCAAGTTTTGTTGGACAGGGACGCCTACGAGCAGTACTTC. Its translation: CASSQVLLDRDAYEQYF.

The chain is built from TRBV4-1 and TRBJ2-5; the D is unclear. The CDR3 consists of 13 residues. V dropped 5 bases and J dropped 2 bases, with 9 bases sitting between them. The V gene's germline CDR1 is MGHRA and CDR2 YSYEKL. The CDR3 region has the DNA TGCGCCAGCAGCGGCCCTCGGCAAGAGACCCAGTACTTC. It codes for CASSGPRQETQYF.

There are many counts of this clonotype. The V call is TRBV15, the J call TRBJ2-1, with 9 bases identical to TRBD2. This CDR3 is 15 amino acids long. The trim removed 7 bases at V and 4 bases at J, leaving 8 bases unmatched. The germline V gene has CDR1 LNHNV and CDR2 YYDKDF (reference sequence). The CDR3 reads CATNNPTSGYNEQFF. CDR3 sequence (DNA): TGTGCCACCAACAACCCCACTAGCGGGTACAATGAGCAGTTCTTC.

This clonotype was found many times. The V call is TRBV2, the J call TRBJ2-3, with 10 bases aligning to TRBD2. V shed 2 bases, J shed 4 bases, and the junction held 12 bases outside the gene matches. CDR1 and CDR2 from the germline V gene are SNHLY and FYNNEI. This CDR3 spans 18 amino acids. The CDR3: CASSETWASGGKPDTQYF. DNA of the CDR3: TGTGCCAGCAGTGAAACCTGGGCTAGCGGGGGAAAGCCAGATACGCAGTATTTT.

The chain couples TRBV12-3 or TRBV12-4 to TRBJ2-1; tentatively, D is TRBD2 (7 bases). Trimming took 5 bases from V and 3 from J, leaving 14 bases between them. CDR3 length equals 15 residues. The CDR3 nucleotides read TGTGCCAGCAGTATTAAGCGGGGACACTACAATGAGCAGTTCTTC. Amino acid sequence: CASSIKRGHYNEQFF.

Of note for this clonotype: A much larger clone lies one base from this, so it may be a read error. The J gene is TRBJ2-5, the V gene TRBV7-9, with a possible D match to TRBD1 (5 bases). The CDR3 runs to 12 residues. V lost 10 bases, J lost 3 bases, and 12 bases lay in between. Germline V gene data show CDR1 as SEHNR and CDR2 as FQNEAQ (reference sequence). The CDR3 loop reads CATRTLKETQYF. CDR3 coding DNA: TGTGCCACCCGGACACTCAAAGAGACCCAGTACTTC. Filled out from reference TRBV7-9 and TRBJ2-5, the complete variable domain reads DTGVSQNPRHKITKRGQNVTFRCDPISEHNRLYWYRQTLGQGPEFLTYFQNEAQLEKSRLLSDRFSAERPKGSFSTLEIQRTEQGDSAMYLCATRTLKETQYFGPGTRLLVL.

This clonotype was seen repeatedly, ten times or more. V and J are TRBV23-1 and TRBJ2-7; D unclear. TRBV23-1 is marked as an open reading frame, function uncertain. CDR3 length: 15 amino acids. The germline V and J ends were trimmed by 3 bases and 5 bases, with 17 bases remaining between them. This chain's CDR3 is CASSHSGPRRHEQYF. CDR3 coding DNA: TGCGCCAGCAGTCACAGTGGGCCCCGCCGACACGAGCAGTACTTC.

This clonotype was seen repeatedly, ten times or more. V gene TRBV7-9 combines with J gene TRBJ2-7; no firm D call. Trimming pared 1 base from V and 3 bases from J, leaving 13 bases between. Germline V gene data show CDR1 as SEHNR and CDR2 as FQNEAQ (reference sequence). CDR3 length equals 15 residues. Written as DNA, the CDR3 is TGTGCCAGCAGCTTAGTTGGGCAGTACTACTACGAGCAGTACTTC. Translating it yields CASSLVGQYYYEQYF. Filled out from reference TRBV7-9 and TRBJ2-7, the complete variable domain reads DTGVSQNPRHKITKRGQNVTFRCDPISEHNRLYWYRQTLGQGPEFLTYFQNEAQLEKSRLLSDRFSAERPKGSFSTLEIQRTEQGDSAMYLCASSLVGQYYYEQYFGPGTRLTVT.

The chain is built from TRBV6-2 or TRBV6-3 and TRBJ2-7, with D tentatively TRBD1 (6 bases). The CDR3 runs 16 residues. V dropped 6 bases and J dropped 1 base, with 19 bases sitting between them. The V gene's germline CDR1 is MNHEY and CDR2 SVGEGT. The CDR3 region has the DNA TGTGCCAGCAGCTTAGGATTCCAGGACAGATCCTACGAGCAGTACTTC. Protein product: CASSLGFQDRSYEQYF.

This clonotype was seen ten or more times. The rearrangement links TRBV5-1 to TRBJ2-5, with 12 bases matching TRBD1. The CDR3 extends over 15 amino acids. Germline CDR1 is SGHRS and CDR2 is YFSETQ. V trimming: 4 bases; J trimming: 4 bases; junction bases outside the gene matches: 5. CDR3 bases: TGCGCCAGCAGCGGCCGGGACAGGGGGCCAGAGACCCAGTACTTC. Residues: CASSGRDRGPETQYF.

Note on this clonotype: With a much larger clone just one base away, this may be a read error. This chain connects TRBV28 to TRBJ1-5; D is unclear. The CDR3 has 15 amino acids. Germline V gene data show CDR1 as MDHEN and CDR2 as SYDVKM. The CDR3 DNA follows: TGTGCCGGCAGTCCCCCGCAGGTGAGCAATCAGCCCCAGCATTTT. Its protein product is CAGSPPQVSNQPQHF.

The chain recombines TRBV6-5 with TRBJ2-4; TRBD2 agrees at 8 bases. The CDR3 spans 15 residues. Trimming took 6 bases from V and 6 from J; bases not matched to a gene: 10. CDR1 is MNHEY and CDR2 is SVGAGI in the germline V gene. The CDR3 DNA is TGTGCCAGCAGCCCCTGGACTAGCAGGGTAAACATTCAGTACTTC. Its translation: CASSPWTSRVNIQYF.

The chain recombines TRBV4-2 with TRBJ2-5, with D maybe TRBD1 (6 bases). The CDR3 runs 17 residues. Germline assignment: CDR1 LGHNA and CDR2 YNFKEQ. Between the trimmed V and J ends, which lost 5 bases and 3 bases, there was a span of 22 bases. CDR3 sequence: CASSSPGQGRVEETQYF. The CDR3 region has the DNA TGTGCCAGCAGCTCACCTGGGCAGGGGCGCGTAGAAGAGACCCAGTACTTC.

This clonotype has ten or more counts. This chain joins TRBV7-2 and TRBJ2-1; no clear D. Germline values: CDR1 SGHTA, CDR2 FQGNSA. The CDR3 consists of 14 residues. V gave up 5 bases and J gave up 5 bases, with 13 bases separating them. The CDR3: CASSAHIRNNEQFF. CDR3 sequence (DNA): TGTGCCAGCAGCGCTCATATCCGGAACAATGAGCAGTTCTTC.

A note on this clonotype: A read error is possible here, since a much larger clone lies one base away. The chain links TRBV7-2 to TRBJ2-1; the D gene could be TRBD1 or TRBD2 (5 bases each). Germline V gene lookup returns CDR1 SGHTA and CDR2 FQGNSA. V was pared by 4 bases and J by 7 bases, with 23 bases between. The CDR3 length is 17 residues. The CDR3 spells CASSSSSGTVYTNEQFF. CDR3 nucleotides: TGTGCCAGCAGCTCCTCGTCCGGGACGGTCTACACGAATGAGCAGTTCTTC.

This clonotype appeared a single time. A much larger clone is a single base away; this may be a read error. V and J are TRBV19 and TRBJ2-7; no clear D. Germline loops: CDR1 LNHDA, CDR2 SQIVND (reference sequence). The CDR3 is 12 amino acids. Trimming cost V 5 bases and J 3 bases, with 8 bases left between them. The CDR3 here is CASSANNYEQYF. The CDR3 nucleotides are TGTGCCAGTAGTGCAAACAACTACGAGCAGTACTTC.

This clonotype was seen many times. The chain has TRBV20-1 and TRBJ2-7, with a possible D match to TRBD1 (5 bases). This CDR3 spans 13 amino acids. The V gene's germline CDR1 is DFQATT and CDR2 SNEGSKA (reference sequence). The V end was cut by 3 bases, the J end by 1 base, with 10 bases between. CDR3 amino acids: CSARGLVSYEQYF. CDR3 DNA: TGCAGTGCTAGGGGGCTAGTGTCCTACGAGCAGTACTTC.